The clone carrying this T cell receptor beta chain was observed a single time. This specimen belongs to a study of shared clonotypes between healthy human individuals. An approximately 200 ng quantity of DNA, tens of thousands of T cell genomes, went into the sorted-subset replicate PCRs. Sequenced by immunoSEQ multiplex PCR; TCRdb stores in-frame clones only, minus some. The table has about 1.5 million clones, approximately 98% seen once. CDR3 length equals 15 residues. Germline assignment: CDR1 SGHRS and CDR2 YFSETQ. The ends lost 0 bases at V and 5 bases at J; junction bases unmatched: 7. The rearrangement links TRBV5-1 to TRBJ2-5; 7 bases map to TRBD2. This sequence was found in a man aged 25-45 years in good health. Sequencing was performed on naive CD4+ T cells sorted from blood. Described subset: CD45RA+ positively selected. CDR3 DNA: TGCGCCAGCAGCTTGGGGTGGACTAGTGGGGAGACCCAGTACTTC. Its protein is CASSLGWTSGETQYF.